This entry lists 24 T cell receptor beta chains sequenced from one sample in a study of blood T cell repertoires in COVID-19. Libraries were prepared by immunoSEQ multiplex PCR; TCRdb keeps only in-frame clonotypes and omits some of them. The sample yields approximately 210,000 clones, 87% seen once. Material: PBMCs or T cells enriched from blood (not recorded which). The source of these receptors is a woman aged 30 to 39 who had recovered from COVID-19.

This chain joins TRBV9 and TRBJ1-4, with 7 nucleotides matching TRBD1. Trimming at V came to 4 bases and at J to 5 bases, leaving 8 bases not matched to a gene. The CDR3 extends over 15 amino acids. Germline V CDR1 and CDR2: SGDLS, YYNGEE. CDR3 coding DNA: TGTGCCAGCAGCCCCCAGGGGGTGGCGAATGAAAAACTGTTTTTT. Protein sequence: CASSPQGVANEKLFF.

V gene TRBV4-3 combines with J gene TRBJ1-5; 7 bases match TRBD1. CDR3 length equals 16 residues. J lost 4 bases, V lost 4 bases, and 10 bases had no gene match. Germline assignment: CDR1 LGHNA and CDR2 YSLEER. The CDR3 coding sequence is TGCGCCAGCAGCCCGCAGCGGGCAGGGGGAAATCAGCCCCAGCATTTT. It specifies CASSPQRAGGNQPQHF.

The chain joins TRBV3-1 (or the pseudogene TRBV3-2) to TRBJ2-5; maybe TRBD2 (7 bases). Trimming left V 4 bases short and J 5 bases short, with 11 bases between. Germline assignment: CDR1 LGHDT and CDR2 YNNKEL (reference sequence). This CDR3 is built from 13 residues. The CDR3 loop reads CASSRRGGETQYF. CDR3 nucleotide sequence: TGTGCCAGCAGCCGCAGGGGAGGGGAGACCCAGTACTTC.

The chain joins TRBV30 to TRBJ1-4; no reliable D call. Trimming removed 0 bases from V and 8 bases from J, with 10 bases in between. The CDR3 consists of 13 residues. From germline, CDR1 is GTSNPN and CDR2 SVGIG (reference sequence). The CDR3 is CAWSVRAGEKLFF. CDR3 coding DNA: TGTGCCTGGAGTGTACGCGCGGGGGAAAAACTGTTTTTT.

J is TRBJ1-6 and V is TRBV6-2 or TRBV6-3, with D unresolved. The CDR3 sequence is 14 residues long. Trimming cost V 6 bases and J 9 bases, with 15 bases left between them. CDR1 and CDR2 (germline): MNHEY, SVGEGT. Written as DNA, the CDR3 is TGTGCCAGCAGCCTCACAGAGAGCGGTTCACCCCTCCACTTT. Protein: CASSLTESGSPLHF.

The J gene is TRBJ2-3, the V gene TRBV11-2; D is unresolved. CDR3 length equals 14 residues. Germline V CDR1 and CDR2: SGHAT, FQNNGV. Trimming stripped 0 bases from V and 2 bases from J, with 6 bases between. This chain's CDR3 is CASSLESVTDTQYF. The CDR3 DNA reads TGTGCCAGCAGCTTAGAGTCAGTCACAGATACGCAGTATTTT.

Comments on this clone: The same CDR3 arises from other DNA sequences in this sample as well. The V call is TRBV9, the J call TRBJ2-5; possibly TRBD2 for D (6 bases). Germline CDR1 SGDLS, CDR2 YYNGEE. The CDR3 has 15 amino acids. Trimming removed 0 bases at V and 2 bases at J, with 11 bases between. The CDR3 DNA reads as TGTGCCAGCAGCGTAGGTGGCGGAGGGCAAGAGACCCAGTACTTC. It encodes CASSVGGGGQETQYF.

The chain employs TRBV25-1 and TRBJ2-3; D may be TRBD1 (5 bases). The CDR3 is 14 amino acids. Germline V gene sequence: CDR1 MGHDK, CDR2 SYGVNS. Between the trimmed V and J ends, which lost 4 bases and 0 bases, there was a span of 8 bases. CDR3 DNA sequence: TGTGCCAGCAGTGGCAGGGATAGCACAGATACGCAGTATTTT. Protein: CASSGRDSTDTQYF.

J is TRBJ1-1 and V is TRBV30; D uncertain. The CDR3 extends over 10 amino acids. Trimming cost V 6 bases and J 1 base, with 3 bases left between them. Germline V gives CDR1 GTSNPN, CDR2 SVGIG (reference sequence). The CDR3: CACKNTEAFF. DNA for the CDR3: TGTGCCTGCAAGAACACTGAAGCTTTCTTT.

This clone was counted a single time. This chain links TRBV11-2 with TRBJ2-1; 7 bases are a match to TRBD2. The CDR3 consists of 14 residues. The germline CDR1 and CDR2 sequences are SGHAT and FQNNGV. With 5 bases clipped from V and 3 bases from J, the junction kept 4 bases outside the gene matches. The CDR3 DNA is TGTGCCAGCAGCCCACGGACTAGCTACAATGAGCAGTTCTTC. It encodes CASSPRTSYNEQFF.

This clone appeared a single time. The rearrangement uses TRBV3-1 (or the pseudogene TRBV3-2) and TRBJ1-2, with a weak D call TRBD1 (5 bases). The ends were cut back, 0 bases at V and 7 bases at J, with 15 bases in the middle. CDR1 is LGHDT and CDR2 is YNNKEL in the germline V gene (reference sequence). The length of the CDR3 is 15 residues. The CDR3 DNA reads as TGTGCCAGCAGCCAAGATACACAGGCGGTGACTGGCTACACCTTC. This encodes CASSQDTQAVTGYTF.

This clone was counted a single time. The rearrangement uses TRBV5-6 and TRBJ2-1; 12 bases align to TRBD2. The V gene's germline CDR1 is SGHDT and CDR2 YYEEEE. V gave up 0 bases and J gave up 6 bases; unmatched junction bases: 4. CDR3 size: 16 residues. The CDR3 loop is CASSLGLAGVSNEQFF. The CDR3 DNA reads as TGTGCCAGCAGCTTGGGACTAGCGGGAGTAAGCAATGAGCAGTTCTTC.

The V call is TRBV18, the J call TRBJ1-4; no firm D call. Germline V lookup: CDR1 KGHSH, CDR2 LQKENI. V gave up 2 bases and J gave up 8 bases, with 6 bases separating them. CDR3 length: 12 amino acids. The CDR3 DNA reads as TGTGCCAGCTCACCAGTTCAGGAAAAACTGTTTTTT. Protein: CASSPVQEKLFF.

The chain uses TRBV2 and TRBJ1-5, with TRBD1 matching over 7 bases. The CDR3 length is 16 residues. The V segment lost 6 bases and the J segment 1 base; nucleotides outside the gene matches: 9. The V gene's germline CDR1 is SNHLY and CDR2 FYNNEI. Written as DNA, the CDR3 is TGTGCCAGCAGGGGACGATCGGGACAGAGCAATCAGCCCCAGCATTTT. Its translation is CASRGRSGQSNQPQHF.

V usage is TRBV7-2 and J usage is TRBJ1-2; D is perhaps TRBD1 (6 bases). The length of the CDR3 is 14 residues. Germline lookup yields CDR1 SGHTA and CDR2 FQGNSA. The V end lost 3 bases, the J end lost 0 bases, and 8 bases lay between the germline ends. The CDR3 region is CASSLRTANYGYTF. CDR3 nucleotide sequence: TGTGCCAGCAGCTTGAGGACAGCTAACTATGGCTACACCTTC.

V and J are TRBV7-7 and TRBJ2-5, with 8 bases matching TRBD2. From germline, CDR1 is SSHAT and CDR2 FNYEAQ (reference sequence). The V gene end was trimmed by 5 bases and the J gene end by 2 bases; junction bases not matched to a gene: 19. The CDR3 has 19 amino acids. CDR3 region: CASSTTAGGLLAEQETQYF. The CDR3 nucleotides are TGTGCCAGCAGCACAACCGCCGGGGGCTTACTAGCGGAGCAAGAGACCCAGTACTTC.

The chain combines TRBV19 with TRBJ2-7; the D gene is possibly TRBD2 (5 bases). Germline V CDR1 and CDR2: LNHDA, SQIVND (reference sequence). The CDR3 has 12 amino acids. The germline V and J ends were trimmed by 9 bases and 2 bases, with 11 bases remaining between them. The CDR3 loop reads CARGWGAYEQYF. CDR3 bases: TGTGCCAGGGGTTGGGGAGCCTACGAGCAGTACTTC.

V usage is TRBV2 and J usage is TRBJ1-1, with unresolved D. Trimming removed 6 bases from V and 2 bases from J, with 10 bases in between. Germline assignment: CDR1 SNHLY and CDR2 FYNNEI. There are 13 residues in the CDR3. This chain's CDR3 is CASRREGNTEAFF. The CDR3 DNA reads as TGTGCCAGCAGGAGGGAAGGAAACACTGAAGCTTTCTTT.

This clone was counted only a few times. The chain uses TRBV25-1 and TRBJ1-1; a weak D match, TRBD1 (5 bases). Germline V gene sequence: CDR1 MGHDK, CDR2 SYGVNS. CDR3 size: 13 residues. V was pared by 8 bases and J by 5 bases, with 15 bases between. The CDR3 DNA is TGTGCCAGCGCAGGGTATGGGAATACTGAAGCTTTCTTT. It translates to CASAGYGNTEAFF.

J is TRBJ1-1 and V is TRBV6-1; TRBD1 matches at 7 bases. This CDR3 region has 16 residues. After removal of 4 bases from V and 4 bases from J, the junction contained 12 bases not matched to a gene. CDR1 is MNHNS, CDR2 SASEGT, per germline. The CDR3 DNA follows: TGTGCCAGCAGTGGCCCTAACAGGGGCGGCGGCACTGAAGCTTTCTTT. Its protein product is CASSGPNRGGGTEAFF.

The rearrangement uses TRBV3-1 (or the pseudogene TRBV3-2) and TRBJ2-5; D is perhaps TRBD1 (6 bases). Deletions cut 1 base from V and 5 bases from J, with 14 bases between. Germline V CDR1 and CDR2: LGHDT, YNNKEL (reference sequence). The CDR3 has 15 amino acids. The CDR3 DNA reads TGTGCCAGCAGCCAAGCCCCAGGGGCTTGGGAGACCCAGTACTTC. Translated: CASSQAPGAWETQYF.

This rearrangement joins TRBV11-2 to TRBJ1-2; TRBD1 agrees at 10 bases. There are 15 residues in the CDR3. Trimming took 0 bases from V and 8 from J; bases not matched to a gene: 6. The V gene's germline CDR1 is SGHAT and CDR2 FQNNGV. As DNA, the CDR3 is TGTGCCAGCAGCTTAGATGCGGGGACAGGGGACGGCTACACCTTC. Amino acid sequence: CASSLDAGTGDGYTF.

This clone was recorded a few times. This chain connects TRBV7-2 to TRBJ1-2, with TRBD1 as a possible D gene (5 bases). Germline loops: CDR1 SGHTA, CDR2 FQGNSA. The length of the CDR3 is 15 residues. The V end was cut by 4 bases, the J end by 8 bases, with 20 bases between. The CDR3 sequence: CASSSRDRTAWGYTF. DNA for the CDR3: TGTGCCAGCAGCTCCCGAGACAGAACCGCTTGGGGCTACACCTTC.

The genes are TRBV18 and TRBJ2-2, with 7 bases identical to TRBD2. V lost 2 bases to trimming and J lost 4 bases; unmatched junction nucleotides: 10. The V gene's germline CDR1 is KGHSH and CDR2 LQKENI. The CDR3 extends over 17 amino acids. CDR3 region: CASSPTSALEGTGELFF. CDR3 nucleotide sequence: TGTGCCAGCTCACCAACTAGCGCCCTCGAGGGCACCGGGGAGCTGTTTTTT.